The 7 T cell receptor beta chains below come from one sample, sequenced in a study of T cells in Graves' hyperthyroidism and ophthalmopathy. Template material for amplifying TCR beta CDR3 regions consisted of RNA transcripts. Carried out on the TCR CDR3, a first-round RT-PCR used the HTBI primer set. Using its own MiXCR run on the multiplex PCR reads, TCRdb lists one record per CDR3 protein. The repertoire includes hundreds of thousands of distinct CDR3 sequences, approximately 20% of them detected once, and just under 45% sits in the top ten. Sequencing was performed on blood. These receptors were obtained from a man aged 40-49 years with Graves' hyperthyroidism.

This clonotype was seen ten or more times. The V gene is TRBV5-6, the J gene TRBJ2-3; D possibly corresponds to TRBD1 (6 bases). The length of the CDR3 is 14 residues. CDR1 and CDR2 (germline): SGHDT, YYEEEE. V was pared by 4 bases and J by 3 bases, with 12 bases between. The CDR3 bases are TGTGCCAGCAGCGTGGGGACACTAACAGATACGCAGTATTTT. This gives the protein CASSVGTLTDTQYF.

At least ten counts were recorded for this clonotype. V usage is TRBV30 and J usage is TRBJ1-2, with unresolved D. The CDR3 is 11 amino acids. V shed 2 bases and J shed 8 bases, with 9 bases lying between them. Germline CDR1 is GTSNPN and CDR2 is SVGIG (reference sequence). Here the CDR3 DNA reads TGTGCCTGGAGTATACACCTCGGCTACACCTTC. Translation: CAWSIHLGYTF.

This clonotype appeared many times. The CDR3 DNA sequence: TGCGCCAGCAGCTTGGCCTTAGAGGGGGGCACAGATACGCAGTATTTT. Translating it yields CASSLALEGGTDTQYF. The chain recombines TRBV5-1 with TRBJ2-3; D is possibly TRBD1 (6 bases). V lost 0 bases and J lost 1, with 12 bases in between. The CDR3 covers 16 residues. Germline V gene sequence: CDR1 SGHRS, CDR2 YFSETQ.

This clonotype was recorded many times. The CDR3 DNA is TGCAGTGCCGCGACCGGTCCGGGGACCCAGTACTTC. Protein: CSAATGPGTQYF. The V and J genes are TRBV20-1 and TRBJ2-5; D gene unclear. The germline CDR1 and CDR2 sequences are DFQATT and SNEGSKA (reference sequence). The CDR3 is 12 residues long. Between the trimmed V and J ends, which lost 6 bases and 7 bases, there was a span of 15 bases.

There are many counts of this clonotype. The chain is built from TRBV28 and TRBJ2-7; TRBD1 matches 9 bases. Germline loops: CDR1 MDHEN, CDR2 SYDVKM. Unmatched junction bases numbered 10, after V lost 2 bases and J lost 2 bases. The CDR3 is 17 amino acids. In DNA form, the CDR3 reads TGTGCCAGCAGTTTAAGTAACACGGGACAGGGCACCTACGAGCAGTACTTC. Its protein product is CASSLSNTGQGTYEQYF.

This clonotype has ten or more counts. The chain recombines TRBV6-1 with TRBJ2-7; TRBD1 is a possible D gene (5 bases). Trimming pared 5 bases from V and 4 bases from J, leaving 18 bases between. The CDR3 is 15 residues long. CDR1 is MNHNS, CDR2 SASEGT, per germline. The DNA of the CDR3 is TGTGCCAGCAGTTCCCGGTTCCTGGGGCAGTACGAGCAGTACTTC. Encoded protein: CASSSRFLGQYEQYF.

The table lists this clonotype with many counts. This chain uses TRBV7-2 with TRBJ2-3, with D possibly matching TRBD1 (6 bases). Germline loops: CDR1 SGHTA, CDR2 FQGNSA. This CDR3 spans 15 amino acids. Trimming took off 0 bases at V and 4 bases at J, with 11 bases between the two ends. DNA of the CDR3: TGTGCCAGCAGCTTAGCGGGGGCAAGGGCAGATACGCAGTATTTT. This translates into CASSLAGARADTQYF.